These 4 T cell receptor beta chains were sequenced from one sample in a study of CD8 T cells in Susac syndrome. RNA totalling roughly 0.5 to 1 ug underwent reverse transcription with random hexamers. TCRdb ran MiXCR on the immunoSEQ multiplex PCR reads and lists one entry per CDR3 protein. The sample lists around 300,000 distinct CDR3 sequences; approximately 91% were seen once. Specimen: CD8+ T cells from PBMCs. The receptors were gathered from a human donor with multiple sclerosis.

The V and J genes are TRBV28 and TRBJ2-7, with D possibly matching TRBD1 (5 bases). CDR1 and CDR2 (germline): MDHEN, SYDVKM. The CDR3 spans 12 residues. V was cut by 3 bases and J by 7 bases, with 10 bases left in between. CDR3 sequence (DNA): TGTGCCAGCAGTTTTAGGGGTGGGGAGCAGTACTTC. Its protein product is CASSFRGGEQYF.

V is TRBV20-1 and J is TRBJ2-7; 9 nucleotides match TRBD2. This CDR3 has 14 amino acids. Germline V gene data show CDR1 as DFQATT and CDR2 as SNEGSKA (reference sequence). The CDR3 reads CTARVAGAAYEQYF. The DNA of the CDR3 is TGCACCGCTAGGGTAGCGGGGGCAGCTTACGAGCAGTACTTC.

Turning to this clonotype: At one end the junction does not follow the germline gene, possibly because of a read error. The V call is TRBV7-8, the J call TRBJ2-7, with 8 bases identical to TRBD1. The CDR3 has 11 residues. CDR1 is SGHVS and CDR2 is FQNEAQ in the germline V gene. The CDR3 DNA sequence: TGTGCCAGCAGCCAGACAGGGGAATGGGGATTC. The encoded protein is CASSQTGEWGF.

The rearrangement links TRBV25-1 to TRBJ2-1; D may be TRBD1 (6 bases). The CDR3 loop spans 16 amino acids. Germline V gene sequence: CDR1 MGHDK, CDR2 SYGVNS. V was pared by 3 bases and J by 8 bases, with 20 bases between. The CDR3 DNA reads as TGTGCCAGCAGTGACACCCAACAGGGCGTCGGCGATGAGCAGTTCTTC. Translating gives CASSDTQQGVGDEQFF.